Listed below are T cell receptor beta chains from one sample, sequenced in a study of shared clonotypes between healthy human individuals. TCRdb's copy holds only in-frame clones and misses some; the assay was immunoSEQ multiplex PCR. The sample consists of about 1.9 million clones, around 93% of them appearing once. Sample: naive CD8+ T cells from PBMCs. The receptors here all came from a man in his late teens or twenties in good health. Some clones in this sample may be carry-over from other donors' samples. The CDR3 runs from the conserved cysteine through the conserved F or W. The D gene is left open where the match is weak. A clone size is listed for some rows: how often the clone was seen (once, few, many), or a class if it is expanded.

. | TRBJ2-7 | TRBD1 | TRBV7-8 | CASREDRANSYEQYF
. | TRBJ1-5 | . | TRBV30 | CAWSAAENQPQHF
. | TRBJ2-1 | . | TRBV27 | CASSVHYMDEQFF
. | TRBJ2-3 | . | TRBV10-3 | CAIREGSFSTDTQYF
. | TRBJ2-1 | TRBD2 | TRBV4-1 | CASSPPGEGDEQFF
. | TRBJ2-7 | TRBD2 | TRBV4-2 | CASSPRGGSYEQYF
. | TRBJ2-7 | TRBD2 | TRBV27 | CASSYAGGIIYEQYF
. | TRBJ2-1 | . | TRBV29-1 | CSVPREMAYNEQFF
. | TRBJ2-7 | . | TRBV9 | CASSVGGAPYEQYF
. | TRBJ2-2 | TRBD2 | TRBV11-2 | CASSLSLAGENTGELFF
. | TRBJ2-1 | TRBD2 | TRBV5-4 | CASSAKLAGGYDEQFF
. | TRBJ2-7 | TRBD2 | TRBV4-3 | CASSQGVGTSDEQYF
. | TRBJ2-7 | . | TRBV10-2 | CATADYEQYF
. | TRBJ2-7 | . | TRBV27 | CASSLGAYSYEQYF
. | TRBJ2-3 | TRBD1 | TRBV9 | CASSLDRGLRDTQYF
. | TRBJ2-1 | TRBD1 | TRBV11-2 | CASSLFGTGVNEQFF
. | TRBJ1-5 | . | TRBV29-1 | CSVEVAGANQPQHF
. | TRBJ2-4 | . | TRBV7-2 | CASSLARLGQDHQYF
. | TRBJ1-1 | . | TRBV7-9 | CASRVVSTEAFF
. | TRBJ2-7 | . | TRBV5-1 | CASRKTARLSYEQYF
. | TRBJ1-4 | TRBD1 | TRBV13 | CASSLGTDPYNEKLFF
. | TRBJ2-3 | TRBD2 | TRBV5-1 | CASSFSLAARTDTQYF
. | TRBJ1-1 | . | TRBV9 | CASSPLGVMNTEAFF
. | TRBJ2-3 | . | TRBV14 | CASSQGLGTQYF
once | TRBJ2-2 | . | TRBV27 | CASSFFARAGELFF
. | TRBJ2-7 | . | TRBV27 | CASSFTGSYEQYF
. | TRBJ1-5 | . | TRBV2 | CASSEHSSDSRSQPQHF
. | TRBJ2-5 | TRBD1 | TRBV7-9 | CASSTYRGPQETQYF
. | TRBJ2-7 | . | TRBV7-8 | CASSFVRAGPTYEQYF
. | TRBJ1-3 | . | TRBV27 | CASSPRGGANTIYF
once | TRBJ1-1 | . | TRBV27 | CASSLQTGNTEAFF
. | TRBJ2-7 | . | TRBV27 | CASSLQWTNYEQYF
. | TRBJ2-1 | . | TRBV5-5 | CASSLAWGLRASNYNEQFF
few | TRBJ1-1 | TRBD1 | TRBV29-1 | CSVELGTGLAFF
. | TRBJ2-1 | TRBD2 | TRBV11-2 | CASSLAIAGVYNEQFF
. | TRBJ2-7 | . | TRBV28 | CASSPRGYEQYF
. | TRBJ1-2 | TRBD1 | TRBV7-8 | CASRAHSGTGGHYGYTF
. | TRBJ2-3 | . | TRBV4-1 | CASSQSGSPTDTQYF
. | TRBJ1-5 | . | TRBV18 | CASSPGTEARPQHF
. | TRBJ1-2 | . | TRBV9 | CASSVDWEGVYGYTF
. | TRBJ2-5 | TRBD2 | TRBV13 | CASSPGLAGVHQETQYF
. | TRBJ2-7 | . | TRBV5-6 | CASSSASYEQYF
. | TRBJ2-2 | . | TRBV13 | CASSPRDGSNTGELFF
. | TRBJ2-7 | . | TRBV7-2 | CASSLAPGQTSSYEQYF
. | TRBJ2-7 | TRBD1 | TRBV9 | CASSVSGTGALEQYF
. | TRBJ1-5 | TRBD1 | TRBV4-1 | CASSLTGGAGYSNQPQHF
. | TRBJ1-2 | TRBD1 | TRBV7-6 | CASSLAGQVSGYGYTF
. | TRBJ2-1 | TRBD2 | TRBV5-6 | CASSLGLAGNEQFF